This T cell receptor (beta chain) derives from a study of blood T cell repertoires in COVID-19. Generated by immunoSEQ multiplex PCR, the TCRdb table keeps only in-frame clones and is missing some. The table has about 150,000 clones, 60% to 85% seen once. The V end was cut by 3 bases, the J end by 5 bases, with 13 bases between. CDR1 is SNHLY and CDR2 is FYNNEI in the germline V gene. The CDR3 has 14 residues. Specimen: peripheral blood. The rearrangement uses TRBV2 and TRBJ2-5, with D maybe TRBD1 (7 bases). The sequence derives from a man at least 80 years old with acute or convalescent COVID-19. CDR3 sequence reads: CASSDSGGRETQYF. The CDR3 region has the DNA TGTGCCAGCAGTGATTCAGGGGGGCGGGAGACCCAGTACTTC.